This T cell receptor (beta chain) comes out of a study of blood T cell repertoires in COVID-19. With 2 bases removed from V and 7 bases from J, the gap between germline ends came to 15 bases. The CDR3 is 15 residues long. Germline V gives CDR1 MNHNS, CDR2 SASEGT. Measured with immunoSEQ multiplex PCR; TCRdb has only the in-frame clones, and not every one. The table includes about 300,000 clones, around 92% detected once. This clone was recorded only once. The sequenced sample was peripheral blood. The sequence came from a man aged 18-30 years who had recovered from COVID-19. The chain combines TRBV6-1 with TRBJ2-4; the D gene is possibly TRBD2 (5 bases). CDR3 bases: TGTGCCAGCAGTGAATGGTGGGGATCGGGGAACATTCAGTACTTC. Amino acids: CASSEWWGSGNIQYF.